This T cell receptor (beta chain) was found in a study of T cells in localized non-small cell lung cancer. Per germline, CDR1 LNHNV and CDR2 YYDKDF (reference sequence). The CDR3 spans 14 residues. V was trimmed by 4 bases and J by 1 base, leaving 11 bases between them. Using immunoSEQ multiplex PCR, the repertoire was profiled, and TCRdb retains in-frame clones only, with some absent. The sample lists 35,000 to 40,000 clones, 75% to 90% occurring once. The TCR originated in a woman aged 40-69 years with stage I lung adenocarcinoma. This chain joins TRBV15 and TRBJ2-7; D remains ambiguous. Sequenced here: peripheral blood, sampled before any cancer treatment. The CDR3 DNA sequence: TGTGCCACCAGCACCCCGGCTGGATCCTACGAGCAGTACTTC. It encodes CATSTPAGSYEQYF.